The 29 T cell receptor beta chains given below trace back to one sample, sequenced in a study of T cells expressing NK-cell markers. TCRdb reworked the 5' RACE reads into one entry per CDR3 protein, no DNA. Its table records over 200,000 distinct CDR3 sequences. Sequencing input: blood T cells: a sorted CD56 or NKG2C T cell subset, CD4+ or CD8+ T cells, or bulk PBMC T cells (not recorded which). The receptors derive from a man younger than 30 in good health.

The chain recombines TRBV20-1 with TRBJ2-5; TCRdb designates TRBD2, a call that cannot be tested without DNA. The V gene's germline CDR1 is DFQATT and CDR2 SNEGSKA (reference sequence). The CDR3 totals 15 residues. The CDR3 protein is CSAKGTSGAQETQYF.

The rearrangement uses TRBV7-3 and TRBJ1-5; TCRdb names TRBD1, which stays unverified in the absence of DNA. The CDR3 has 21 residues. Germline CDR1 SGHTA, CDR2 FQGTGA. This CDR3 is CASSHTPGQNLGPISNQPQHF.

The V gene is TRBV10-3, the J gene TRBJ2-1; absent DNA, TCRdb's TRBD2 call cannot be checked. Germline loops: CDR1 ENHRY, CDR2 SYGVKD. The CDR3 covers 13 residues. The chain's CDR3 is CAIGSVQLNEQFF.

This sequence joins TRBV18 and TRBJ2-3; without DNA, the TCRdb call of TRBD2 cannot be checked. The CDR3 covers 16 residues. Germline V CDR1 and CDR2: KGHSH, LQKENI. The CDR3 loop is CASSRQVGRNTDTQYF.

CDR3 loop: CASKFGFRGSQETQYF. The chain recombines TRBV7-2 with TRBJ2-5; the TRBD2 assignment by TCRdb is unverifiable without DNA. The CDR3 length is 16 residues. Germline CDR1 reads SGHTA; CDR2 reads FQGNSA.

The rearrangement links TRBV12-3 or TRBV12-4 to TRBJ2-5; TCRdb outputs TRBD1, but without DNA this stays unchecked. The CDR3 has 13 amino acids. The CDR3 loop reads CASSFTGEETQYF.

The J gene is TRBJ2-3, the V gene TRBV28; there is no DNA to check the TCRdb D call of TRBD2. Germline values: CDR1 MDHEN, CDR2 SYDVKM. The CDR3 has 16 amino acids. The CDR3 loop is CASSLGTSGYTDTQYF.

The chain uses TRBV5-1 and TRBJ2-7. This CDR3 spans 14 amino acids. From germline, CDR1 is SGHRS and CDR2 YFSETQ. The CDR3 protein is CASSLGTVGVEQYF.

The CDR3 here is CASSLTGTEAFF. This chain connects TRBV5-4 to TRBJ1-1; TCRdb outputs TRBD1, but without DNA this stays unchecked. Germline V gene data show CDR1 as SGHNT and CDR2 as YYREEE (reference sequence). The CDR3 has 12 amino acids.

The rearrangement links TRBV7-9 to TRBJ2-1; no DNA is available, so the TRBD1 call from TCRdb remains unchecked. The germline CDR1 and CDR2 sequences are SEHNR and FQNEAQ (reference sequence). CDR3 length: 12 residues. This CDR3 reads CASSPGREEQFF. The full variable domain, rest sourced from reference TRBV7-9 and TRBJ2-1, is DTGVSQNPRHKITKRGQNVTFRCDPISEHNRLYWYRQTLGQGPEFLTYFQNEAQLEKSRLLSDRFSAERPKGSFSTLEIQRTEQGDSAMYLCASSPGREEQFFGPGTRLTVL.

The rearrangement uses TRBV7-8 and TRBJ2-1. Looked up from germline, CDR1 is SGHVS and CDR2 is FQNEAQ. This CDR3 contains 17 residues. CDR3 residues: CASSSEVSVQLGNEQFF.

The chain is built from TRBV9 and TRBJ2-1; as DNA is missing, the TRBD2 call by TCRdb cannot be tested. The CDR3 extends over 14 amino acids. Germline CDR1 SGDLS, CDR2 YYNGEE. The CDR3 sequence: CASSVVAGTNEQFF.

V is TRBV3-1 and J is TRBJ2-7; no DNA is available, so the TRBD2 call from TCRdb remains unchecked. The V gene's germline CDR1 is LGHDT and CDR2 YNNKEL (reference sequence). The CDR3 extends over 15 amino acids. The CDR3: CASSRWTSGPYEQYF.

The chain employs TRBV28 and TRBJ1-1. Germline V gene sequence: CDR1 MDHEN, CDR2 SYDVKM. The CDR3 loop spans 14 amino acids. The CDR3 spells CASNRGGLGTEAFF.

The V call is TRBV27, the J call TRBJ2-1; as DNA is missing, the TRBD2 call by TCRdb cannot be tested. The CDR3 consists of 13 residues. Per the germline V gene, CDR1 is MNHEY and CDR2 is SMNVEV (reference sequence). The CDR3 protein is CASRRDLYNEQFF.

CDR3 amino acids: CASSYGGASANNEQFF. The V and J genes are TRBV5-4 and TRBJ2-1; the TCRdb D gene call, TRBD2, has no DNA to confirm it. CDR1 SGHNT and CDR2 YYREEE come from the germline V gene (reference sequence). This CDR3 has 16 residues.

The V call is TRBV20-1, the J call TRBJ2-1. Germline CDR1 reads DFQATT; CDR2 reads SNEGSKA (reference sequence). The CDR3 covers 14 residues. The CDR3: CSAVRAFRYNEQFF.

V usage is TRBV7-2 and J usage is TRBJ2-4; the TCRdb call, TRBD1, lacks DNA for checking. Germline-derived CDR1 and CDR2 are SGHTA and FQGNSA. The CDR3 totals 15 residues. CDR3 sequence reads: CASSQRAGAKNIQYF.

The rearrangement uses TRBV12-3 or TRBV12-4 and TRBJ2-1; TCRdb returns TRBD2, unconfirmable since there is no DNA. The CDR3 covers 15 residues. CDR3 in amino acids: CASQYPPGPRLEQFF.

This sequence joins TRBV12-3 or TRBV12-4 and TRBJ2-5; the D gene TCRdb calls, TRBD1, cannot be checked with no DNA. The CDR3 sequence is 14 residues long. CDR3 loop: CASTTGGNQETQYF.

This chain links TRBV30 with TRBJ1-1. The CDR3 spans 15 residues. Looked up from germline, CDR1 is GTSNPN and CDR2 is SVGIG (reference sequence). CDR3 residues: CAWMGQWIMNTEAFF. Based on the CDR3 plus reference TRBV30 and TRBJ1-1, the full variable domain is SQTIHQWPATLVQPVGSPLSLECTVEGTSNPNLYWYRQAAGRGLQLLFYSVGIGQISSEVPQNLSASRPQDRQFILSSKKLLLSDSGFYLCAWMGQWIMNTEAFFGQGTRLTVV.

The chain recombines TRBV5-1 with TRBJ2-1. CDR3 length: 12 amino acids. The germline gives CDR1 SGHRS, CDR2 YFSETQ. The chain's CDR3 is CASSYSGAGGFF.

The V gene is TRBV7-8, the J gene TRBJ2-1; no DNA is available, so the TRBD2 call from TCRdb remains unchecked. Germline values: CDR1 SGHVS, CDR2 FQNEAQ. CDR3 length equals 14 residues. The CDR3: CASGGNRVDYRQFF.

The rearrangement joins TRBV14 to TRBJ1-1. The V gene's germline CDR1 is SGHDN and CDR2 FVKESK. The CDR3 is 13 amino acids. The CDR3 sequence: CASSPKGGVEAFF.

This chain connects TRBV12-3 or TRBV12-4 to TRBJ2-7; TCRdb selects TRBD2, and the lack of DNA leaves this call unchecked. This CDR3 comprises 19 residues. The CDR3 loop reads CASSSRGTGTSGISYEQYF.

J is TRBJ2-1 and V is TRBV29-1. This CDR3 region has 14 residues. The germline V gene has CDR1 SQVTM and CDR2 ANQGSEA. The CDR3 loop is CSVAGRGSYNEQFF.

The chain has TRBV25-1 and TRBJ2-5; the TCRdb D gene call, TRBD1, has no DNA to confirm it. Germline V gene lookup returns CDR1 MGHDK and CDR2 SYGVNS. The CDR3 is made up of 14 amino acids. CDR3 residues: CASSAAGGEETQYF.

The V and J genes are TRBV12-3 or TRBV12-4 and TRBJ2-3; as DNA is missing, the TRBD2 call by TCRdb cannot be tested. The CDR3 sequence is 16 residues long. CDR3 in amino acids: CASSFRRPGTTDTQYF.

The chain employs TRBV4-3 and TRBJ2-5; without DNA, the TCRdb call of TRBD1 cannot be checked. The CDR3 runs to 16 residues. Germline CDR1 and CDR2: LGHNA and YSLEER. The CDR3 protein is CASSQESRGQQETQYF.